The 19 T cell receptor beta chains below were found in one sample sequenced in a study of T cell repertoires in cytomegalovirus infection. Each CDR3 protein gets one entry after TCRdb re-called the reads with MiXCR. The table lists roughly 500,000 distinct CDR3 sequences, 30% to 40% of them singletons. No antigen has been assigned to these receptors. The specimen was cultured PBMCs, collected from culture after CMV antigen stimulation. These TCRs come from a human donor in good health (CMV status not recorded). Some clones in this sample may be carry-over from other donors' samples.

This clonotype was seen at least ten times. This rearrangement joins TRBV7-2 to TRBJ1-1, with D possibly TRBD1 on 6 matching bases. This CDR3 spans 13 amino acids. V lost 7 bases and J 4 bases, leaving 13 bases between the germline ends. Germline V gene lookup returns CDR1 SGHTA and CDR2 FQGNSA. CDR3: CASNPQGTTEAFF. The CDR3 DNA sequence: TGTGCCAGCAACCCACAGGGTACCACTGAAGCTTTCTTT.

The chain recombines TRBV27 with TRBJ1-6; a weak D match, TRBD1 (5 bases). V lost 6 bases, J lost 10 bases, and 16 bases lay in between. The CDR3 extends over 14 amino acids. The germline V gene has CDR1 MNHEY and CDR2 SMNVEV (reference sequence). CDR3 sequence: CASRGTNKRSPLHF. The CDR3 bases are TGTGCCAGCAGGGGGACCAACAAAAGGTCACCCCTCCACTTT.

This clonotype has more than one count but fewer than ten. The chain couples TRBV6-6 to TRBJ2-4; D remains ambiguous. The germline V gene encodes CDR1 MNHNY and CDR2 SVGAGI (reference sequence). The CDR3 is 13 residues long. The V end was cut by 4 bases, the J end by 0 bases, with 4 bases between. The CDR3 loop reads CASSSSAKNIQYF. Here the CDR3 DNA reads TGTGCCAGCAGTTCTTCAGCCAAAAACATTCAGTACTTC.

The rearrangement links TRBV24-1 to TRBJ1-5; TRBD1 is a possible D gene (5 bases). V lost 3 bases and J lost 5, with 7 bases in between. This CDR3 region has 13 residues. Germline V gene data show CDR1 as KGHDR and CDR2 as SFDVKD. The CDR3 bases are TGTGCCACCAGTGATCAGGGATATCAGCCCCAGCATTTT. Translating it yields CATSDQGYQPQHF.

This chain joins TRBV7-3 and TRBJ2-7; 8 bases are shared with TRBD2. Germline V lookup: CDR1 SGHTA, CDR2 FQGTGA. Germline trimming cut 5 bases from V and 1 base from J; bases unmatched to any gene: 7. The CDR3 runs to 15 residues. The CDR3 region is CASSPGPGGSYEQYF. CDR3 DNA: TGTGCCAGCAGCCCTGGGCCGGGGGGGTCCTACGAGCAGTACTTC.

This rearrangement joins TRBV7-2 to TRBJ1-2; D not certain. CDR1 and CDR2 from the germline V gene are SGHTA and FQGNSA. V lost 3 bases and J lost 6, with 5 bases in between. The CDR3 sequence is 11 residues long. The CDR3 loop is CASSLENGYTF. The CDR3 DNA reads as TGTGCCAGCAGCTTGGAAAATGGCTACACCTTC.

This clonotype came up a few times. The J gene is TRBJ2-3, the V gene TRBV19, with 12 bases lining up with TRBD1. With 8 bases clipped from V and 7 bases from J, the junction kept 7 bases outside the gene matches. This CDR3 is built from 14 residues. Germline CDR1 and CDR2: LNHDA and SQIVND (reference sequence). The CDR3 is CASGTGTGGNTQYF. DNA for the CDR3: TGTGCCAGTGGGACCGGGACAGGGGGCAATACGCAGTATTTT.

This clonotype showed up just a few times. This chain uses TRBV29-1 with TRBJ2-5; D gene uncertain. The CDR3 sequence is 12 residues long. Per the germline V gene, CDR1 is SQVTM and CDR2 is ANQGSEA. Trimming cost V 2 bases and J 4 bases, with 8 bases left between them. This CDR3 reads CSVEKASETQYF. The CDR3 DNA reads as TGCAGCGTTGAAAAAGCGTCAGAGACCCAGTACTTC.

This clonotype was counted only a few times. The chain recombines TRBV12-3 or TRBV12-4 with TRBJ1-2; possibly TRBD1 for D (5 bases). Trimming took 3 bases from V and 5 from J, leaving 7 bases between them. This CDR3 spans 12 amino acids. The CDR3 sequence is CASSFSGYGYTF. The CDR3, as DNA: TGTGCCAGCAGTTTCTCAGGGTATGGCTACACCTTC.

This clonotype was recorded a few times. The chain has TRBV11-3 and TRBJ2-2; D not certain. The CDR3 is 16 amino acids. Germline values: CDR1 SGHNT, CDR2 YENEEA. V lost 5 bases and J 1 base, leaving 14 bases between the germline ends. CDR3 region: CASSLQPPGNTGELFF. In nucleotides, the CDR3 is TGTGCCAGCAGCCTCCAGCCCCCAGGGAACACCGGGGAGCTGTTTTTT.

This clonotype was counted between two and nine times. The CDR3 DNA follows: TGTGCCAGCACCAGGGAGACCGACGAGCAGTACTTC. This translates into CASTRETDEQYF. The chain links TRBV2 to TRBJ2-7; D tentatively reads TRBD1 or TRBD2 (5 bases each). CDR3 length: 12 residues. From germline, CDR1 is SNHLY and CDR2 FYNNEI. V was shortened by 7 bases and J by 5 bases, with 12 bases between the two germline ends.

The rearrangement uses TRBV6-2 or TRBV6-3 and TRBJ2-7; a weak D match, TRBD2 (5 bases). The germline V gene encodes CDR1 MNHEY and CDR2 SVGEGT. Trimming pared 2 bases from V and 2 bases from J, leaving 16 bases between. This CDR3 spans 16 amino acids. The CDR3 is CASSYRDGDGPYEQYF. Written as DNA, the CDR3 is TGTGCCAGCAGTTACCGGGATGGAGACGGTCCCTACGAGCAGTACTTC.

The V call is TRBV4-1, the J call TRBJ2-7; 7 nucleotides match TRBD1. The length of the CDR3 is 15 residues. CDR1 is MGHRA and CDR2 is YSYEKL in the germline V gene. J was trimmed by 3 bases and V by 3 bases; bases with no gene match: 8. DNA of the CDR3: TGCGCCAGCAGCCAGGAAGGGACAGAACTCTACGAGCAGTACTTC. This codes for CASSQEGTELYEQYF.

The chain combines TRBV10-3 with TRBJ2-2, with D maybe TRBD2 (5 bases). From germline, CDR1 is ENHRY and CDR2 SYGVKD. The CDR3 has 12 residues. Trimming cost V 6 bases and J 3 bases, with 5 bases left between them. CDR3 nucleotides: TGTGCCATCAGGGAGGACACCGGGGAGCTGTTTTTT. Amino acid sequence: CAIREDTGELFF.

There are a few counts of this clonotype. The V and J genes are TRBV12-3 or TRBV12-4 and TRBJ1-1; TRBD1 might be the D (5 bases). V gave up 2 bases and J gave up 4 bases, with 11 bases separating them. This CDR3 region has 14 residues. CDR3 amino acids: CASSLFTGGTEAFF. The CDR3 nucleotides read TGTGCCAGCAGTTTATTCACAGGCGGCACTGAAGCTTTCTTT.

This clonotype came up a few times. The rearrangement links TRBV4-3 to TRBJ2-1; TRBD2 matches 9 bases. Germline V CDR1 and CDR2: LGHNA, YSLEER. With V trimmed by 1 base and J by 7 bases, 8 bases remained unmatched. The CDR3 runs 16 residues. CDR3 protein: CASSQVGLAGRNEQFF. The CDR3 DNA reads as TGCGCCAGCAGCCAAGTAGGCCTAGCGGGACGGAATGAGCAGTTCTTC.

The gene calls are TRBV5-1 and TRBJ2-5; D is uncertain. Per the germline V gene, CDR1 is SGHRS and CDR2 is YFSETQ. With 1 base removed from V and 3 bases from J, the gap between germline ends came to 7 bases. CDR3 length: 13 amino acids. CDR3 nucleotides: TGCGCCAGCAGCTTGCAAACGGAAGAGACCCAGTACTTC. Residues: CASSLQTEETQYF.

This clonotype was counted only a few times. The V gene is TRBV9, the J gene TRBJ2-1; 8 bases align to TRBD2. The CDR3 contains 17 residues. CDR1 is SGDLS and CDR2 is YYNGEE in the germline V gene. V shed 4 bases and J 0 bases; nucleotides not matched to a gene: 9. The CDR3 DNA is TGTGCCAGCAGCCCAGAGGGTAGCGGGACCTCCTACAATGAGCAGTTCTTC. Translation: CASSPEGSGTSYNEQFF.

The chain uses TRBV11-3 and TRBJ1-4; D is unclear. Per the germline V gene, CDR1 is SGHNT and CDR2 is YENEEA. The V end lost 4 bases, the J end lost 6 bases, and 15 bases lay between the germline ends. This CDR3 is built from 15 residues. The DNA for the CDR3 is TGTGCCAGCAGCTACGGTTTTCAAGCTGATGAAAAACTGTTTTTT. It encodes CASSYGFQADEKLFF.